The 6 T cell receptor beta chains in this list originate from one sample, sequenced in a study of post-analysis software for immune sequencing data. Study-level points and caveats: Five TRBV segments occurring more often in patients than controls included TRBV5-6, TRBV5-1 and TRBV20-1.

Their recognized antigens are unknown. Unique molecular identifiers were present in the TCR beta cDNA libraries. TCRdb re-derived calls from the PCR reads in MiXCR, one entry per CDR3 protein. The table lists around 770,000 distinct CDR3 sequences, 46% of them singletons. Sequencing was done on a sample of blood. These receptors all stem from a girl aged 10 to 17 with multiple sclerosis.

This chain links TRBV4-2 with TRBJ2-1, with D possibly TRBD2 on 6 matching bases. CDR1 is LGHNA, CDR2 YNFKEQ, per germline. This CDR3 is built from 16 residues. V lost 3 bases and J lost 0, with 12 bases in between. In DNA, the CDR3 is TGTGCCAGCAGCCAGGGGGGTCGGATCTCCTACAATGAGCAGTTCTTC. Protein sequence: CASSQGGRISYNEQFF.

The chain combines TRBV6-7 with TRBJ1-6, with D possibly matching TRBD1 (5 bases). TRBV6-7 is reported as an ORF; its role is uncertain. The CDR3 totals 17 residues. Deletions cut 7 bases from V and 14 bases from J, with 30 bases between. The CDR3 loop reads CASTEGHYGPEARSLHF. The CDR3 nucleotides read TGTGCCAGCACCGAAGGACATTACGGTCCAGAGGCGCGCTCCCTCCACTTT.

This clonotype came up a few times. The chain employs TRBV12-3 or TRBV12-4 and TRBJ2-4, with TRBD1 matching 8 bases. The J call may be in error: the DNA end matches TRBJ2-7 better. There are 14 residues in the CDR3. In DNA, the CDR3 is TGTGCCAGCAGGTCAGGGGGCCTCACCTACGAGCAGTACTTC. This sequence encodes CASRSGGLTYEQYF.

The chain recombines TRBV24-1 with TRBJ2-2; TRBD1 matches 9 bases. This CDR3 is 15 amino acids long. CDR1 and CDR2 from the germline V gene are KGHDR and SFDVKD. V shed 4 bases, J shed 6 bases, and the junction held 5 bases outside the gene matches. CDR3 amino acids: CATSEPQGAAGELFF. The DNA for the CDR3 is TGTGCCACCAGTGAGCCACAGGGGGCTGCCGGGGAGCTGTTTTTT.

In nucleotides, the CDR3 is TGTGCCAGCTCACCACGCGGGACAGATCAGCCCCAGCATTTT. This translates into CASSPRGTDQPQHF. The rearrangement joins TRBV18 to TRBJ1-5, with 7 bases lining up with TRBD1. Trimming took 1 base from V and 5 from J; bases not matched to a gene: 2. Germline CDR1 KGHSH, CDR2 LQKENI. CDR3 length: 14 residues.

This chain joins TRBV11-2 and TRBJ2-1; D is uncertain. CDR1 is SGHAT, CDR2 FQNNGV, per germline. The CDR3 length is 14 residues. V lost 0 bases and J lost 8, with 11 bases in between. The CDR3 sequence: CASSLDGDLDEQFF. Written as DNA, the CDR3 is TGTGCCAGCAGCTTAGACGGAGACTTGGATGAGCAGTTCTTC.